This T cell receptor (beta chain) was captured by sequencing in a study of CD8 T cells in ankylosing spondylitis. This clonotype appeared a few times. V lost 0 bases to trimming and J lost 3 bases; unmatched junction nucleotides: 7. Germline CDR1 DFQATT, CDR2 SNEGSKA (reference sequence). The CDR3 sequence is 15 residues long. TCRdb used MiXCR to reprocess the 5' RACE reads, holding one entry per CDR3 protein. Counted here are more than 100,000 distinct CDR3 sequences, 9.5% to 12% occurring once; the ten biggest clones make up around 4.3%. The sample taken for sequencing was blood, either unsorted or a sorted T cell fraction (not recorded which). This TCR derives from a female donor with ankylosing spondylitis or in good health (not recorded which). This chain links TRBV20-1 with TRBJ2-7; 8 positions match TRBD2. The CDR3 is CSARDRTSPFYEQYF. In DNA form, the CDR3 reads TGCAGTGCTAGAGATAGGACTAGCCCGTTCTACGAGCAGTACTTC.